Below are 6 T cell receptor beta chains sequenced from a single sample in a study of cytomegalovirus exposure and HLA in healthy donors. Sequenced by immunoSEQ multiplex PCR; TCRdb stores in-frame clones only, minus some. The table records approximately 230,000 clones, more than 75% of them present only once. The sequenced sample was PBMCs. The source of these receptors is a man aged 18 to 29 in good health and CMV-seropositive.

Details on this clone: The sample contains more than one DNA sequence encoding this CDR3. The rearrangement joins TRBV18 to TRBJ2-7, with a tentative D call TRBD2 (6 bases). Germline CDR1 is KGHSH and CDR2 is LQKENI. The CDR3 extends over 12 amino acids. V shed 3 bases and J shed 4 bases, with 7 bases lying between them. The CDR3 DNA reads TGTGCCAGCTCACCCGGGAGTTACGAGCAGTACTTC. Translating it yields CASSPGSYEQYF.

The V gene is TRBV25-1, the J gene TRBJ1-2; 7 nucleotides align to TRBD1. J lost 6 bases, V lost 4 bases, and 8 bases had no gene match. Germline loops: CDR1 MGHDK, CDR2 SYGVNS. The CDR3 length is 14 residues. The CDR3 sequence is CASSVGQARDGYTF. The CDR3 DNA reads as TGTGCCAGCAGTGTCGGACAGGCTCGCGATGGCTACACCTTC.

This clone was recorded only once. The V and J genes are TRBV27 and TRBJ2-3; maybe TRBD2 (5 bases). Germline V CDR1 and CDR2: MNHEY, SMNVEV (reference sequence). The germline V and J ends were trimmed by 6 bases and 6 bases, with 13 bases remaining between them. The CDR3 runs 13 residues. The CDR3 DNA is TGTGCCAGCAGAAGGACTCGCGGGGATACGCAGTATTTT. Translating it yields CASRRTRGDTQYF.

The rearrangement joins TRBV6-1 to TRBJ1-5, with D perhaps matching TRBD1 (5 bases). Germline-derived CDR1 and CDR2 are MNHNS and SASEGT. The CDR3 runs 15 residues. The V and J ends lost 4 bases and 2 bases respectively, with 12 bases between them. CDR3 sequence: CASSGGLWGNQPQHF. The CDR3 DNA sequence: TGTGCCAGCAGTGGGGGCTTATGGGGCAATCAGCCCCAGCATTTT.

For the CDR3, the DNA is TGTGCCAGCAGCTTCTTGCGGAACACTGAAGCTTTCTTT. Translated: CASSFLRNTEAFF. The chain joins TRBV13 to TRBJ1-1; D unresolved. Germline V gives CDR1 PRHDT, CDR2 FYEKMQ (reference sequence). This CDR3 has 13 residues. V was trimmed by 3 bases and J by 1 base, leaving 6 bases between them.

The chain couples TRBV7-6 to TRBJ1-1; D gene unclear. The CDR3 length is 14 residues. CDR1 SGHVS and CDR2 FNYEAQ come from the germline V gene. The V end was cut by 5 bases, the J end by 4 bases, with 14 bases between. CDR3 amino acids: CASSLEKGGTEAFF. CDR3 in DNA: TGTGCCAGCAGCCTAGAGAAGGGCGGCACTGAAGCTTTCTTT.